This T cell receptor beta chain derives from a study of OX40 agonist ivuxolimab in advanced cancers. Across the study: Ivuxolimab is an agonistic anti-OX40 (CD134) antibody, and patients were treated with it. Prior checkpoint blockade (anti-PD-1, anti-PD-L1 or anti-CTLA-4) was permitted; approximately 44% had it.

Comment on this clone: Its antigen is undetermined.

The CDR3 loop spans 17 amino acids. Germline-derived CDR1 and CDR2 are MDHEN and SYDVKM. The trim removed 2 bases at V and 0 bases at J, leaving 7 bases unmatched. Only in-frame clones appear in the TCRdb table, and some are missing; sequencing was by immunoSEQ multiplex PCR. The repertoire holds roughly 50,000 clones, with 85% to 90% as singletons. Whole-study results and caveats: CD8+ T cells showed, on average, more clonal expansion than CD4+ cells. Expanded peripheral T-cell antigen specificity went undetermined.

The specimen was CD4+ or CD8+ T cells sorted from blood, collected in a trial of the OX40 agonist ivuxolimab. This chain links TRBV28 with TRBJ2-5, with 9 positions matching TRBD2. This receptor was identified in an adult with an advanced solid tumor such as melanoma, head and neck, liver or kidney cancer. The CDR3 bases are TGTGCCAGCAGTTTAGCGGGAGGGGGGTCGTACCAAGAGACCCAGTACTTC. It encodes CASSLAGGGSYQETQYF.